The source of this T cell receptor beta chain is a study of regulatory T cells in long-lasting Graves disease. Combining iRepertoire HTBI primers with Arm-PCR of CDR3 regions, the authors built TCR beta libraries. TCRdb re-analysed the multiplex PCR reads in MiXCR, keeping a single row per CDR3 protein. The table shows over 450,000 distinct CDR3 sequences, with more than 10% occurring only once. Germline CDR1 is LGHNA and CDR2 is YSLEER. The CDR3 runs 16 residues. Trimming removed 0 bases from V and 0 bases from J, with 11 bases in between. The time point here: newly diagnosed GD, antithyroid drugs for less than 3 months. There was RNA extracted from PBMCs, and the TCR library was made from it. The authors drew patients from an endocrinology department in Xi'an, China. The same data also went into a second study, on T cells in Graves' hyperthyroidism and ophthalmopathy.

Sequences were derived from peripheral blood mononuclear cells (PBMCs), sampled at new diagnosis, from a patient treated with antithyroid drugs. The receptor's source is a woman in her twenties or thirties with Graves disease. This sequence joins TRBV4-3 and TRBJ1-1, with D tentatively TRBD1 (5 bases). The CDR3 region is CASSQDGRGLNTEAFF. CDR3 DNA sequence: TGCGCCAGCAGCCAAGATGGTAGGGGCTTGAACACTGAAGCTTTCTTT.